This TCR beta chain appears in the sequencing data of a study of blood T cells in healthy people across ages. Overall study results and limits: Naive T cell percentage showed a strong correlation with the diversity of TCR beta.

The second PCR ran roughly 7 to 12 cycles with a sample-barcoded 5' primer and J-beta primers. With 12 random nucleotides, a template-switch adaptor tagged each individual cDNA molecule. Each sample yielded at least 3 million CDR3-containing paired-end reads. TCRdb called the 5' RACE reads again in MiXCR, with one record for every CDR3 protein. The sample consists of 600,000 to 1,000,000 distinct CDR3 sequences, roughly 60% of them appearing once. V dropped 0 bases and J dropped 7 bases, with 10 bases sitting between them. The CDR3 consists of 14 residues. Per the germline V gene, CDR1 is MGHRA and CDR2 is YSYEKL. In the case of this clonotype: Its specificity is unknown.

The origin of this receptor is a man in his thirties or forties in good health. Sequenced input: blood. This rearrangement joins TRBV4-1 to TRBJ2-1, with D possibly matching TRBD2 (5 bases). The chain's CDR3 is CASSQELELNEQFF. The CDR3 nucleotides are TGCGCCAGCAGCCAAGAACTAGAGCTTAATGAGCAGTTCTTC.